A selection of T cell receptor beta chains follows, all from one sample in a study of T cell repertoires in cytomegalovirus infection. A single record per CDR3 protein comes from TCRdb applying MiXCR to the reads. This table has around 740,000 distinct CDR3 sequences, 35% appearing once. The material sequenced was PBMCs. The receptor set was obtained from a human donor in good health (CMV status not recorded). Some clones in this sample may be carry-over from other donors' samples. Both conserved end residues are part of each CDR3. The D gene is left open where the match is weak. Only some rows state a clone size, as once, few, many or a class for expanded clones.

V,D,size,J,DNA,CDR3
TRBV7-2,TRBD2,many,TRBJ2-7,TGTGCCAGCAGCCTCTACCCCGGGACTAGCGGGAGGGGAAGGAACGAGCAGTACTTC,CASSLYPGTSGRGRNEQYF
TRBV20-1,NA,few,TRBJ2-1,TGCAGTGCTAGTCAGGCGGGTCGCGATTTCAATGAGCAGTTCTTC,CSASQAGRDFNEQFF
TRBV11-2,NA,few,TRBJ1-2,TGTGCCAGCAGCCCGGGGGCGGGGGGGTATGGCTACACCTTC,CASSPGAGGYGYTF
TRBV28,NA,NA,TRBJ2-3,TGTGCCAGCACCCCCGGTGGCACCCGGTGGGATACGCAGTATTTT,CASTPGGTRWDTQYF
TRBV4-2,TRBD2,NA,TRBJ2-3,TGTGCCAGCAGCCAAGTGGGACTAGCGGGAGTAACAGATACGCAGTATTTT,CASSQVGLAGVTDTQYF
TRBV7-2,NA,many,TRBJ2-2,TGTGCCAGCAGCCCCTGGGGAGGGGGGCGCCGCCCCGGGGAGCTGTTTTTT,CASSPWGGGRRPGELFF
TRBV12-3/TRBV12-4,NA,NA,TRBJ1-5,TGTGCCAGCAGCCGCAGGGGCCATGATCAGCCCCAGCATTTT,CASSRRGHDQPQHF
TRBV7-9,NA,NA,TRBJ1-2,TGTGCCAGCAGCGGCACGATGGCAGGGTGTTCGCGATATGGCTACCCCTTC,CASSGTMAGCSRYGYPF
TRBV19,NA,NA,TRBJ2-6,TGTGCCAGTAGACCTACTTCGGGGCGGACTTCTGGGGCCAACGTCCTGACTTTC,CASRPTSGRTSGANVLTF
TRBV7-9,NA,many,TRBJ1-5,TGTGCCAGCAGCCCTCTTGGCGGGGCATCTAGCAATCAGCCCCAGCATTTT,CASSPLGGASSNQPQHF
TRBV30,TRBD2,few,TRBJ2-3,TGTGCCTGGAGTGTCGGGGCCGGGGGGGATACGCAGTATTTT,CAWSVGAGGDTQYF
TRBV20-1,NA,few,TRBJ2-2,TGCAGTGCTAGTTTCAGCGGTTACACCGGGGAGCTGTTTTTT,CSASFSGYTGELFF
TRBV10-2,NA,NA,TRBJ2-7,TGCGCCAGCAGTGATTGGGGGATAGGGCCAAGGTCCTACGAGCAGTACTTC,CASSDWGIGPRSYEQYF
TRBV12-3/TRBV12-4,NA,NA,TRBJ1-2,TGTGCCAGCAGCAATCAACTGGCCGGAGTATATGGCTACACCTTC,CASSNQLAGVYGYTF
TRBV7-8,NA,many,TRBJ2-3,TGTGCCAGCAGCGCACAAACTAGCCCGCGCACAGATACGCAGTATTTT,CASSAQTSPRTDTQYF
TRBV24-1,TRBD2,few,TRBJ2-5,TGTGCCACCAGTGACTACGGACTAGCGGGGCGGACCCAGTACTTC,CATSDYGLAGRTQYF
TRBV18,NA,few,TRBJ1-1,TGTGCCAGCTCACCACCCCCATTAGGGAACACTGAAGCTTTCTTT,CASSPPPLGNTEAFF
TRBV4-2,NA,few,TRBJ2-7,TGTGCCAGCAGCCAAGAGGTGGTTGGCGAGCAGTACTTC,CASSQEVVGEQYF
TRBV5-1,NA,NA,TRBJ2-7,TGCGCCAGCAGTCTTACGATATCAGGGGTGAGGGAGCAGTACTTC,CASSLTISGVREQYF
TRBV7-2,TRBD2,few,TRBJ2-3,TGTGCCAGCAGCCCTACTAGCGGGAGGCGCACAGATACGCAGTATTTT,CASSPTSGRRTDTQYF